These 18 T cell receptor beta chains came from one sample sequenced in a study of T cells expressing NK-cell markers. TCRdb re-called the 5' RACE reads, yielding one record per CDR3 amino acid sequence without DNA. The sample features about 260,000 distinct CDR3 sequences, with about 0.39% in its top ten. Sequencing input: blood T cells: a sorted CD56 or NKG2C T cell subset, CD4+ or CD8+ T cells, or bulk PBMC T cells (not recorded which). These receptors were collected from a man younger than 35 in good health.

V usage is TRBV9 and J usage is TRBJ2-2; TCRdb proposes TRBD2, but this gene call is untestable without DNA. Germline V gene lookup returns CDR1 SGDLS and CDR2 YYNGEE. The CDR3 length is 16 residues. CDR3 region: CASSVGPRLNTGELFF.

The chain couples TRBV19 to TRBJ1-1; TCRdb gives TRBD1 as the D gene, but with no DNA this cannot be confirmed. CDR3 size: 14 residues. Germline CDR1 and CDR2: LNHDA and SQIVND (reference sequence). CDR3 residues: CASSIQGANTEAFF.

This chain connects TRBV29-1 to TRBJ2-5; TCRdb gives TRBD1 as the D gene, but with no DNA this cannot be confirmed. The CDR3 spans 13 residues. The germline gives CDR1 SQVTM, CDR2 ANQGSEA. The CDR3 is CSVAPGFQETQYF.

J is TRBJ2-5 and V is TRBV11-3; with no DNA, the TCRdb D assignment of TRBD1 cannot be verified. The CDR3 has 16 amino acids. From germline, CDR1 is SGHNT and CDR2 YENEEA. The CDR3 sequence is CASSLEARGRWKTQYF.

The chain employs TRBV7-3 and TRBJ2-2. This CDR3 has 13 amino acids. CDR1 is SGHTA, CDR2 FQGTGA, per germline. The CDR3 is CASSFPDTGELFF. The complete variable domain, with remaining parts taken from reference TRBV7-3 and TRBJ2-2, reads GAGVSQTPSNKVTEKGKYVELRCDPISGHTALYWYRQSLGQGPEFLIYFQGTGAADDSGLPNDRFFAVRPEGSVSTLKIQRTERGDSAVYLCASSFPDTGELFFGEGSRLTVL.

The rearrangement uses TRBV28 and TRBJ2-4; the TRBD1 assignment by TCRdb is unverifiable without DNA. This CDR3 is 16 amino acids long. CDR1 and CDR2 (germline): MDHEN, SYDVKM. The CDR3 spells CASNQGGTIAKNIQYF.

This sequence joins TRBV6-5 and TRBJ2-3. The germline CDR1 and CDR2 sequences are MNHEY and SVGAGI. The CDR3 spans 16 residues. The CDR3 here is CASSYIGKASTDTQYF.

V is TRBV10-3 and J is TRBJ2-1. This CDR3 has 11 amino acids. Per germline, CDR1 ENHRY and CDR2 SYGVKD. CDR3 residues: CAISQANEQFF.

The chain recombines TRBV20-1 with TRBJ2-3. The CDR3 extends over 15 amino acids. Germline-derived CDR1 and CDR2 are DFQATT and SNEGSKA (reference sequence). The CDR3 protein is CSARDPTSATDTQYF.

V usage is TRBV12-3 or TRBV12-4 and J usage is TRBJ2-1. This CDR3 region has 16 residues. CDR3 sequence: CASSLKAGAPYNEQFF.

V gene TRBV12-3 or TRBV12-4 combines with J gene TRBJ2-1; checking the TCRdb D call of TRBD1 is not possible without DNA. The CDR3 has 16 residues. The CDR3 sequence is CASSSPGDGSYNEQFF.

This chain connects TRBV11-1 to TRBJ1-4; the D call from TCRdb, TRBD1, cannot be confirmed without DNA. CDR1 and CDR2 (germline): SGHAT, FQDESV (reference sequence). This CDR3 region has 15 residues. CDR3: CASSLGGGSHEKLFF.

The gene calls are TRBV20-1 and TRBJ1-5; TCRdb gives TRBD1 as the D gene, but with no DNA this cannot be confirmed. The CDR3 is made up of 15 amino acids. The germline V gene encodes CDR1 DFQATT and CDR2 SNEGSKA (reference sequence). CDR3 loop: CSARNPGDSNQPQHF.

The V and J genes are TRBV5-1 and TRBJ2-2. Germline V CDR1 and CDR2: SGHRS, YFSETQ. The CDR3 is 14 residues long. The CDR3 sequence is CASRLGGTIGELFF.

The CDR3 reads CASSSQGFLAKNIQYF. The V call is TRBV25-1, the J call TRBJ2-4; TCRdb names TRBD1, which stays unverified in the absence of DNA. The CDR3 loop spans 16 amino acids. From germline, CDR1 is MGHDK and CDR2 SYGVNS.

The chain carries TRBV2 and TRBJ2-1; TCRdb's assignment of TRBD2 cannot be checked, as there is no DNA. Germline CDR1 is SNHLY and CDR2 is FYNNEI. The CDR3 covers 16 residues. This CDR3 is CASSNKAGGIYNEQFF. The variable domain in full, completed from reference TRBV2 and TRBJ2-1, reads EPEVTQTPSHQVTQMGQEVILRCVPISNHLYFYWYRQILGQKVEFLVSFYNNEISEKSEIFDDQFSVERPDGSNFTLKIRSTKLEDSAMYFCASSNKAGGIYNEQFFGPGTRLTVL.

The chain combines TRBV12-3 or TRBV12-4 with TRBJ1-2; TCRdb calls TRBD1, which cannot be checked without DNA. The CDR3 spans 13 residues. CDR3 residues: CASSLRVRGGYTF.

The chain joins TRBV5-5 to TRBJ1-4. CDR3 length: 14 amino acids. CDR1 and CDR2 (germline): SGHKS, YYEKEE (reference sequence). CDR3: CASSSHGVKEKLFF.